This T cell receptor beta chain was obtained from a study of blood T cells in healthy people across ages (dated by TCRdb to the mid-2010s). Notes on the research overall: In model experiments, template switching captured about one uniquely barcoded TCR beta cDNA molecule for every two T cells. Using deep sequencing normalized with unique cDNA molecular identifiers, the study measured how TCR beta repertoire diversity changes with age. Using the same blood draw, the study looked at two additional independent replicas of 1 million unique cDNA reads for two donors, one aged 18 to 29 and the other aged 80 or older. Donors were grouped into four age groups: young (average about 15 years), middle-aged (less than 40), aged (around 56) and long-lived (approximately 78). Findings and caveats that apply to the study as a whole: Observed TCR beta diversity correlated strongly with the percentage of naive T cells measured by flow cytometry. Estimates of total diversity based on one million sequenced T cells were considered lower bounds and underestimates. Since profiling was done on bulk unsorted PBMCs, naive and antigen-experienced compartments could not be conclusively compared. Observed TCR beta diversity per million T cells fell roughly linearly with age, and a significant reduction was already apparent by age roughly 40. Donor CMV infection status was unknown, potentially confounding age-related changes in expanded clonotypes. Compared with the aged group, the long-lived group had more naive CD4+ T cells, fewer expanded clones and increased TCR diversity, a pattern suggesting age selection.

Libraries came from 5' RACE. The sequencing machine was an Illumina HiSeq 2500. A second PCR of about 6 to 12 cycles was run with a J-beta primer mix and a sample-barcoded 5' primer. A unique molecular identifier was introduced onto each TCR beta cDNA molecule by a template-switch 5' adaptor carrying 12 random nucleotides. At least 2.5 million CDR3-containing paired-end reads were obtained from each sample. All of the RNA was converted into first-strand cDNA using the Mint cDNA synthesis kit, with a TRBC-specific oligonucleotide serving as the primer. All cDNA was treated with uracil-DNA glycosylase and then went through a first 18-cycle PCR with the universal primers M1SS and BC2_uni_R. Per the source publication's procedure: For normalization, 1 million high-quality reads were randomly selected from each sample, with every read carrying a distinct molecular identifier. Instead of being binned into consensus sequences, reads that shared molecular identifiers were thrown out. MiTCR, set to a Q25 quality threshold and the strictest error-elimination algorithm, was used for CDR3 identification, clonotype clustering and error correction. A nonparametric unseen species model with Euler transformation was used to estimate lower-bound total TCR beta diversity. TCRdb handled the public reads itself, with Q25 trimming in fastp and clone calling in MiXCR, and kept productive beta chains. Every distinct CDR3 protein forms one entry, paired with its most common genes and DNA. These V and J calls are TCRdb output, not the study's own analysis. Present in this sample are some 850,000 distinct CDR3 sequences, about a quarter of which were seen just once. Approximately 2.9% of the sample is held by the ten biggest clonotypes.

V is pruned by 9 bases and J by 3 bases, leaving 4 bases of the junction without a gene match. CDR1 SNHLY and CDR2 FYNNEI were looked up in the germline V gene. The CDR3 contains 12 residues, cysteine and phenylalanine counted. The sequence is cut down to CDR3 DNA, 36 bases in frame from base 1. This clonotype showed up just once. This receptor's antigen is unknown. No quality values exist for individual bases; no much larger clone is one base distant. The donors were about 40 Caucasian individuals from Russia, aged about 6 to 100 years, who were systemically healthy. Each donor gave 8 to 10 milliliters of peripheral blood, collected into EDTA-treated Vacutainer tubes. Ficoll-Paque density-gradient centrifugation was used to isolate PBMCs, with at least 6 million per sample. Total RNA, at least 5 micrograms per sample, was extracted from PBMCs with Trizol reagent. For every donor, an aliquot of PBMCs went through flow cytometry to measure the percentages of naive CD45RAhigh/CD27high T cells.

This sample was shared with a second study, whose subject was T cells of mothers and their children. According to the second study: Nine systemically healthy Caucasian individuals served as donors, namely three mothers together with their six children. cDNA synthesis consumed the entire amount of extracted RNA, loaded at about 1.5 ug RNA in each 15 ul reaction. In the second PCR, the M1S primer introduced both the sample barcodes and 2-4 random nucleotides. More than 9 million TCR beta CDR3 reads were obtained from each mother, and 2.5 million to 3 million reads were obtained from each child. In both related and unrelated pairs, thymic selection shapes the output of TCR recombination in a similar way, with inherited differences having only a minor effect. Related mother-child pairs always showed normalized repertoire overlap that was slightly higher than in unrelated mother-child pairs, though the difference was never significant. With a sensitivity of roughly 93 clones per million clonotypes, no persistent microchimeric T cell clones were detected. Deep NGS was used in the study to compare the TCR beta repertoires of mothers and children and to look for features that separate related mother-child pairs from unrelated individuals. Mothers averaged about 37 +/- 4 years of age and children averaged around 11 +/- 4 years. Libraries were sequenced on Illumina HiSeq 2000 with 100+100 nt paired-end reads after adapter ligation with NEBNext reagents. To avoid cross-contamination, the mother libraries and the child libraries were prepared a month apart and sequenced in separate runs. Between about 500,000 and 2,100,000 distinct TCR beta clonotypes were identified per donor. Naive TCR beta clonotypes were estimated from low-frequency clonotypes matched to each donor's FACS-determined naive share, without sorting.

This chain joins TRBV2 to TRBJ1-2, with 7 bases aligning to TRBD1. This sequence originates from a boy aged 10-17 years in good health. The sample taken for sequencing was blood. CDR3 region: CASSGQHYGYTF. The DNA sequence is as follows: TGTGCCAGTTCGGGACAGCACTATGGCTACACCTTC. The reference TRBV2 and TRBJ1-2 proteins fill in what lies around the CDR3, so the full variable domain reads EPEVTQTPSHQVTQMGQEVILRCVPISNHLYFYWYRQILGQKVEFLVSFYNNEISEKSEIFDDQFSVERPDGSNFTLKIRSTKLEDSAMYFCASSGQHYGYTFGSGTRLTVV.